In this sample, the clone carrying this T cell receptor (beta chain) turned up a few times. Its antigen is unidentified. This record comes from a study of blood T cells in healthy people across ages. About the study: With template switching, about one barcoded beta molecule was captured per two T cells.

V dropped 3 bases and J dropped 0 bases, with 9 bases sitting between them. This CDR3 region has 15 residues. The germline V gene has CDR1 SEHNR and CDR2 FQNEAQ (reference sequence). A minimum of 6 million PBMCs was isolated per sample. Whole-study results and caveats: Long-lived donors had more naive CD4+ cells and higher diversity than aged donors.

Primers used in a second PCR of about 6 to 11 cycles were a sample-barcoded 5' primer and a J-beta primer mix. Tags on each cDNA molecule came from a template-switch adaptor with 12 random nucleotides. Each CDR3 protein gets one entry after TCRdb re-called the 5' RACE reads with MiXCR. In the table there are 450,000 to 700,000 distinct CDR3 sequences, 27% of which are singletons. The sequencing input was blood. This receptor was identified in a woman in her seventies in good health. The rearrangement links TRBV7-9 to TRBJ1-3; possibly TRBD1 for D (6 bases). The CDR3 region has the DNA TGTGCCAGCAGCTTCGGACAGCTCTCTGGAAACACCATATATTTT. This sequence encodes CASSFGQLSGNTIYF.